This entry describes one T cell receptor beta chain. This clone was counted a single time. Which antigen it targets is not known. No quality values exist for individual bases; no much larger clone is one base distant. This record belongs to a study of Ad26.COV2.S vaccination and SARS-CoV-2 variants (dated by TCRdb to the early 2020s). Concerning the study at large: Donors in the vaccine arm were drawn from COV1001, a phase I-IIa trial of Ad26.COV2.S in healthy adults that was multicentre, randomized, double-blind and placebo-controlled. Investigators remained blinded to trial group allocation during experiments and outcome assessment. TCRbeta repertoire sequencing served as the tool for gauging how specific and how broad the SARS-CoV-2-reactive T cell receptors were following Ad26.COV2.S vaccination. Ad26.COV2.S was administered intramuscularly at 5 x 10^10 or 1 x 10^11 viral particles, either as a single shot or as two shots given 56 days apart. The TCR-sequenced set comprised approximately 32 samples: roughly 19 Ad26.COV2.S vaccine recipients, 5 placebo recipients and 8 SARS-CoV-2 convalescent individuals. Participants in the trial were split at random into five groups of five each, receiving low-dose or high-dose Ad26.COV2.S once or twice, or else placebo on both occasions.

Taken with the paper, the label for treatment or condition translates to: over 15 received Ad26.COV2.S at low or high dose, single or two shots; roughly five received placebo; per-sample allocation not given. Repertoires of vaccine and placebo recipients were sequenced from samples taken on day 63 after the first injection. In Cohort 1b, roughly 25 adults aged 18-55 years were enrolled at a single site in Boston, USA, between 29 July and 7 August 2020. Ad26.COV2.S was a replication-incompetent adenovirus type 26 vector expressing a prefusion-stabilized SARS-CoV-2 spike protein from the original Wuhan strain. The immunoSEQ Assay was the method used to sequence TCRbeta CDR3 regions. After extraction, genomic DNA underwent amplification by bias-controlled multiplex PCR, followed by high-throughput sequencing. The study's processing was this. Collapsing and filtering of sequences were performed to quantify the absolute abundance of each unique TCRbeta CDR3 region. Usable DNA was measured by amplifying reference genes present in all nucleated cells, and TCRbeta template counts were normalized to that usable DNA to estimate T cell fraction. Repertoire TCRs were annotated as SARS-CoV-2-specific by exact matching of V gene, CDR3 amino acid sequence and J gene to a known reactive TCR set. The reference SARS-CoV-2 TCR set came from MIRA and was filtered for enrichment in COVID-19-positive ImmuneCODE repertoires, removing public or cross-reactive TCRs. Using the MIRA antigens, annotated TCRs were further analysed by specific ORF or by position within an ORF. Breadth was defined as the number of annotated unique rearrangements divided by the total number of unique productive rearrangements, and depth was defined as the summed frequency of the annotated unique rearrangements. Group comparisons of TCR breadth used two-sided Wilcoxon rank-sum tests. TCRdb stores this immuneACCESS table with in-frame sequences only. Part of the clones is absent; in the studies checked, under half of the shortfall reflects unresolved V genes, and no reason is known for the rest. V, J and clone size were drawn from that table, and D and trimming were deduced from the DNA. Here the sample has some 520,000 clones; around nine tenths occur a single time. The top ten hold roughly 12% of the sample.

Overall study results and their limits: Compared with placebo recipients, Ad26.COV2.S recipients showed higher spike-specific TCR breadth (P = 0.0014). The study lacked the statistical power to compare responses across vaccine doses or regimens. According to the authors, total T cell responses may have been underestimated by the TCR breadth and depth analyses. Substantial breadth of spike-specific CD8+ and CD4+ T cell responses was reported after vaccination. Comparable non-spike TCR breadth was observed between vaccine and placebo recipients, consistent with only spike being contained in the vaccine.

V and J lose 3 bases and 0 bases, and a span of 9 bases separates them. The CDR3 goes from the cysteine to the phenylalanine over 15 residues. Only CDR3 DNA is held: 45 bases, read in frame from base 1. From the germline V gene, CDR1 is SNHLY and CDR2 is FYNNEI. This sequence was found in a person between 18 and 59 years old who received the Ad26.COV2.S COVID-19 vaccine or a placebo. The material sequenced was peripheral blood, taken in a trial of Ad26.COV2.S vaccine versus placebo. Recombination linked TRBV2 to TRBJ1-3; no confident D gene assignment can be made. The nucleotide sequence is TGTGCCAGCAGTGAGGAGAGTAACTCTGGAAACACCATATATTTT. The encoded protein is CASSEESNSGNTIYF.